This is a list of T cell receptor beta chains from one sample in a study of blood T cell repertoires in COVID-19. This table comes from immunoSEQ multiplex PCR, and its TCRdb copy is limited to in-frame clones, with some not included. There are 300,000 to 400,000 clones in the sample; about 89% occur only once, and more than 5% lies in the top ten. Input material: peripheral blood. Receptors originate from a woman between 50 and 59 years old with COVID-19, enrolled during active disease. CDR3s include the opening cysteine and the closing phenylalanine or tryptophan.

v_gene: TRBV6-6; j_gene: TRBJ1-1; CDR3aa: CASSPRGPEAFF
v_gene: TRBV6-6; j_gene: TRBJ2-1; CDR3aa: CASSYSRSGSYNEQFF
v_gene: TRBV5-1; j_gene: TRBJ1-2; CDR3aa: CASSIDPGQVNYGYTF
v_gene: TRBV27; j_gene: TRBJ1-5; CDR3aa: CASSGGDQPQHF
v_gene: TRBV6-5; j_gene: TRBJ1-3; CDR3aa: CASSTGGSGNTIYF
v_gene: TRBV5-8; j_gene: TRBJ1-5; CDR3aa: CASSRQQPQHF
v_gene: TRBV6-5; j_gene: TRBJ1-2; CDR3aa: CASSYSRVAYGYTF
v_gene: TRBV28; j_gene: TRBJ1-2; CDR3aa: CASSRPGTGWGGYTF
v_gene: TRBV5-1; j_gene: TRBJ2-5; CDR3aa: CASSRDTGGVETQYF
v_gene: TRBV10-3; j_gene: TRBJ2-1; CDR3aa: CAIREQGLPVDEQFF
v_gene: TRBV6-4; j_gene: TRBJ1-1; CDR3aa: CASSDGGDTEAFF
v_gene: TRBV5-8; j_gene: TRBJ2-3; CDR3aa: CASSLVWTSGTRTDTQYF
v_gene: TRBV14; j_gene: TRBJ2-1; CDR3aa: CASSQPGTDAYNEQFF
v_gene: TRBV6-5; j_gene: TRBJ2-7; CDR3aa: CASSYWGGNYEQYF
v_gene: TRBV6-2/TRBV6-3; j_gene: TRBJ1-4; CDR3aa: CASSYRQGYNEKLFF
v_gene: TRBV4-1; j_gene: TRBJ2-5; CDR3aa: CASSQIPTPTREAQYF
v_gene: TRBV4-3; j_gene: TRBJ1-1; CDR3aa: CASSQGTGTTEAFF
v_gene: TRBV7-9; j_gene: TRBJ2-7; CDR3aa: CAGGTGGDYEQYF
v_gene: TRBV20-1; j_gene: TRBJ1-4; CDR3aa: CSASRGEKLFF
v_gene: TRBV15; j_gene: TRBJ2-5; CDR3aa: CATSRVSGTRPESTQYF
v_gene: TRBV27; j_gene: TRBJ2-7; CDR3aa: CASSLSPGGYEQYF
v_gene: TRBV4-1; j_gene: TRBJ1-1; CDR3aa: CASSTRGQGYTEAFF
v_gene: TRBV3-1/TRBV3-2; j_gene: TRBJ2-7; CDR3aa: CASSLLGTGYEQYF
v_gene: TRBV9; j_gene: TRBJ1-1; CDR3aa: CASSQGQNTEAFF
v_gene: TRBV12-3/TRBV12-4; j_gene: TRBJ2-7; CDR3aa: CASTSGGEQYF
v_gene: TRBV3-1/TRBV3-2; j_gene: TRBJ2-5; CDR3aa: CASSQGGETQYF
v_gene: TRBV6-4; j_gene: TRBJ1-1; CDR3aa: CASRAGGNTEAFF
v_gene: TRBV18; j_gene: TRBJ2-2; CDR3aa: CASSPETGTGELFF
v_gene: TRBV5-6; j_gene: TRBJ1-2; CDR3aa: CASSTGAWGGEGYTF
v_gene: TRBV6-5; j_gene: TRBJ1-1; CDR3aa: CASSHGRARDTEAFF
v_gene: TRBV7-9; j_gene: TRBJ2-3; CDR3aa: CASSPRAGPQYF
v_gene: TRBV11-3; j_gene: TRBJ2-3; CDR3aa: CASSLGTTRTDTQYF
v_gene: TRBV21-1; j_gene: TRBJ2-5; CDR3aa: CASSKNSGGEETQYF
v_gene: TRBV27; j_gene: TRBJ2-7; CDR3aa: CASSLSGFQGDDEQYF
v_gene: TRBV29-1; j_gene: TRBJ2-1; CDR3aa: CSVGFLLYNEQFF
v_gene: TRBV19; j_gene: TRBJ2-7; CDR3aa: CASSTRVGEQYF
v_gene: TRBV11-2; j_gene: TRBJ2-5; CDR3aa: CASSKTSGSGRETQYF
v_gene: TRBV5-4; j_gene: TRBJ1-1; CDR3aa: CASSFDRSRSGAEAFF
v_gene: TRBV5-6; j_gene: TRBJ1-2; CDR3aa: CASGRGRKNYGYTF
v_gene: TRBV30; j_gene: TRBJ1-3; CDR3aa: CAGLLLNSGNTIYF
v_gene: TRBV7-2; j_gene: TRBJ2-7; CDR3aa: CASSLYSAGGVPYEQYF
v_gene: TRBV18; j_gene: TRBJ2-5; CDR3aa: CASSLTRTQETQYF
v_gene: TRBV5-5; j_gene: TRBJ1-1; CDR3aa: CASSLQGQGVTEAFF
v_gene: TRBV3-1/TRBV3-2; j_gene: TRBJ2-5; CDR3aa: CASSQVVTQYF
v_gene: TRBV4-2; j_gene: TRBJ2-5; CDR3aa: CASSARRTSGSSLGQETQYF
v_gene: TRBV10-3; j_gene: TRBJ1-1; CDR3aa: CAISADRGVTEAFF
v_gene: TRBV4-3; j_gene: TRBJ2-2; CDR3aa: CASSHQGAMNTGELFF
v_gene: TRBV11-2; j_gene: TRBJ1-6; CDR3aa: CASSFRTGASPLHF
v_gene: TRBV10-1; j_gene: TRBJ1-2; CDR3aa: CASSGGNYGYTF
v_gene: TRBV4-1; j_gene: TRBJ2-7; CDR3aa: CASSQEVRFVHEQYF